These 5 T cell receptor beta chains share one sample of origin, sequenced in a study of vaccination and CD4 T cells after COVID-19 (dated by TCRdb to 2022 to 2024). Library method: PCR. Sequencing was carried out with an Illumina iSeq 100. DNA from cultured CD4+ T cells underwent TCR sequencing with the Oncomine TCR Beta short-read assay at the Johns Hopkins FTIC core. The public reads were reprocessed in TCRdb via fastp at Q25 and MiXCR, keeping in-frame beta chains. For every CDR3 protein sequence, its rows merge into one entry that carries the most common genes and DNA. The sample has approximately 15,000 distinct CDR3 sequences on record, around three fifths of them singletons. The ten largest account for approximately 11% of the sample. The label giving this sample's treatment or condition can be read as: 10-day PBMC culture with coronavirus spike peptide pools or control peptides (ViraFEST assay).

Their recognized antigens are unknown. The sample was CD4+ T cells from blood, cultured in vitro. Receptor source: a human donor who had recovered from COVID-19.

Written as DNA, the CDR3 is TGCGCCAGCAGCACGCCAGCGGGACTAGGGGAGGCTAATGAGCAGTTCTTC. Protein sequence: CASSTPAGLGEANEQFF. V is TRBV5-1 and J is TRBJ2-1; 8 bases align to TRBD2. Germline V gene data show CDR1 as SGHRS and CDR2 as YFSETQ. The CDR3 is 17 amino acids. V gave up 4 bases and J gave up 7 bases; unmatched junction bases: 16. Looking up the rest from reference TRBV5-1 and TRBJ2-1 gives the full variable domain: KAGVTQTPRYLIKTRGQQVTLSCSPISGHRSVSWYQQTPGQGLQFLFEYFSETQRNKGNFPGRFSGRQFSNSRSEMNVSTLELGDSALYLCASSTPAGLGEANEQFFGPGTRLTVL.

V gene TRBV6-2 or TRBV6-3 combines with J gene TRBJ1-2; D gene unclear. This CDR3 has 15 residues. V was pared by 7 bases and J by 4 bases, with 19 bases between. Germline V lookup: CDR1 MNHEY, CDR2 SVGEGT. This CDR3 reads CASTNPEGTVYGYTF. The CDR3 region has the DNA TGTGCCAGCACCAACCCGGAGGGCACAGTCTATGGCTACACCTTC.

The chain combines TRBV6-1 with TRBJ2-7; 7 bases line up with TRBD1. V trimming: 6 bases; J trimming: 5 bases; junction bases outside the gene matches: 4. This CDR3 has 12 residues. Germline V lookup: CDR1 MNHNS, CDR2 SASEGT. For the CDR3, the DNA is TGTGCCAGCAGGCCGACAGGGCACGAGCAGTACTTC. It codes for CASRPTGHEQYF.

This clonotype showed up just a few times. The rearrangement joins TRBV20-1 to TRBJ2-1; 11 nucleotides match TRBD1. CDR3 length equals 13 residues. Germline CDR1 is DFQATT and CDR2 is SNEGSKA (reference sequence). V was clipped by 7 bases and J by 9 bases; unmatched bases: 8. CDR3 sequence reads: CSGGGQGAGEQFF. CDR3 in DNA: TGCAGTGGGGGAGGACAGGGGGCGGGTGAGCAGTTCTTC.

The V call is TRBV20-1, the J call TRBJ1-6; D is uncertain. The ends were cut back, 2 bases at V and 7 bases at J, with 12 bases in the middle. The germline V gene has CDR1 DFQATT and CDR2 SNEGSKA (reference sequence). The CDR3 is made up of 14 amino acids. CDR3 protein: CSARQQYSNSPLHF. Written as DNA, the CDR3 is TGCAGTGCTAGACAACAGTACTCAAATTCACCCCTCCACTTT.